Many counts were recorded for the clone carrying this T cell receptor (beta chain). What it binds is unknown. This CDR3 comprises 13 residues. CDR1 is SGHTA, CDR2 FQGNSA, per germline. The ends lost 5 bases at V and 9 bases at J; junction bases unmatched: 8. Serum thyroxine and TRAb, along with clinical symptoms, thyroid ultrasound and orbital computed tomography, were what diagnosis relied on. The sample comes from a study of Graves' ophthalmopathy and Graves' hyperthyroidism. Study-wide results and limits: Among thyroid clonotypes expanded above 0.001 frequency, most also appeared in blood.

Transcripts of RNA were the source for amplifying TCR beta CDR3 regions. In the first round, RT-PCR was carried out with HTBI primers, and a multiplex PCR formed the second round. From the multiplex PCR reads, TCRdb called clonotypes with MiXCR, one entry per CDR3 protein. The data contain 200,000 to 250,000 distinct CDR3 sequences, roughly 21% of them singletons. V usage is TRBV7-2 and J usage is TRBJ2-5, with 8 bases that match TRBD2. Input material: peripheral blood. The receptor comes from a woman in her forties or fifties with Graves' ophthalmopathy. CDR3 sequence (DNA): TGTGCCAGCAGCCGGGACTCAGCGGGGGCCCAGTACTTC. Translation: CASSRDSAGAQYF.